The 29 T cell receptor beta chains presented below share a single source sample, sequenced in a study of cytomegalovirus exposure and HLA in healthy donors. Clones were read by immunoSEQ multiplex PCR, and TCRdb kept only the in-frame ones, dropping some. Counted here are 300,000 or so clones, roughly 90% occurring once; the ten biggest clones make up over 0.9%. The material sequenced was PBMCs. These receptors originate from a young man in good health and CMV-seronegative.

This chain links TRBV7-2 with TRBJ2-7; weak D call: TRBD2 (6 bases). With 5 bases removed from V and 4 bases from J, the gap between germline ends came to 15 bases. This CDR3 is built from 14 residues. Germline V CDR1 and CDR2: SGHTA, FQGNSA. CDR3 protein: CASSRNRDFYEQYF. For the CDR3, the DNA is TGTGCCAGCAGCCGGAACCGGGACTTTTACGAGCAGTACTTC.

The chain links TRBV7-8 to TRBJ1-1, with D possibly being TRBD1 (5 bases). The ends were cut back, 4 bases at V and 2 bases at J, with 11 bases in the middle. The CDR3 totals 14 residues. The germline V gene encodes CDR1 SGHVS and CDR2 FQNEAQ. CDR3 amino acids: CASSSGGDNTEAFF. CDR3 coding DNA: TGTGCCAGCAGCTCCGGAGGGGACAACACTGAAGCTTTCTTT.

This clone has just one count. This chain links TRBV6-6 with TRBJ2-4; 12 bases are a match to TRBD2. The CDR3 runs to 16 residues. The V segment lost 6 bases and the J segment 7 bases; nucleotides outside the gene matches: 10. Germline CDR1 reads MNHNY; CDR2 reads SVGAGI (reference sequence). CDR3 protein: CASRPLAGGPRNIQYF. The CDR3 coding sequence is TGTGCCAGCAGACCTCTAGCGGGGGGGCCCAGGAACATTCAGTACTTC.

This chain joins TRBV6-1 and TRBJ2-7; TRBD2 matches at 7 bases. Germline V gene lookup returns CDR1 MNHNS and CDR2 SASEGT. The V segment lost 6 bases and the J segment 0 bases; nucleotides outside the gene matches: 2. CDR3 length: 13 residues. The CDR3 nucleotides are TGTGCCAGCAGGGCTAGCGGCTCCTACGAGCAGTACTTC. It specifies CASRASGSYEQYF.

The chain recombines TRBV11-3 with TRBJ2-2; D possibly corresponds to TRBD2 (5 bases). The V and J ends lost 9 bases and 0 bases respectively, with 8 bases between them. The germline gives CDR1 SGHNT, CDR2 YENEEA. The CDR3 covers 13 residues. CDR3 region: CARAGANTGELFF. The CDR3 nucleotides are TGTGCCAGGGCCGGGGCGAACACCGGGGAGCTGTTTTTT.

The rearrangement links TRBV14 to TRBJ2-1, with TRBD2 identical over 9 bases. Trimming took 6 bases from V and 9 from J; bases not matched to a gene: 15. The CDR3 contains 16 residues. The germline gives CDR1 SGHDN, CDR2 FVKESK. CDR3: CASSPTRGGTLGEQFF. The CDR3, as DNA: TGTGCCAGCAGTCCAACGCGGGGGGGGACCTTGGGTGAGCAGTTCTTC.

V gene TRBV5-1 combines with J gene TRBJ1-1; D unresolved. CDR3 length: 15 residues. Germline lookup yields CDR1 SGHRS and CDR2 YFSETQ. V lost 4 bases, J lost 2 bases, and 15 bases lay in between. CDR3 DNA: TGCGCCAGCAGCCATTTTACGCCAGATAACACTGAAGCTTTCTTT. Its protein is CASSHFTPDNTEAFF.

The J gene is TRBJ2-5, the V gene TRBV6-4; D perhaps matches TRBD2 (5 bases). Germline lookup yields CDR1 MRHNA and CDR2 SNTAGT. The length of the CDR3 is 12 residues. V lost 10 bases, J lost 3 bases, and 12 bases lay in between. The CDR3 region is CATKKEEETQYF. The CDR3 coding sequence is TGTGCCACCAAGAAGGAGGAAGAGACCCAGTACTTC.

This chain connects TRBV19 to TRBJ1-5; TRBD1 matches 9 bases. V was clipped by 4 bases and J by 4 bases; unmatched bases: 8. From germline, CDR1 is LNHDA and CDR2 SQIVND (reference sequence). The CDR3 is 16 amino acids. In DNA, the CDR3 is TGTGCCAGTAGTACCCTTGGGGGACAGGGTAATCAGCCCCAGCATTTT. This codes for CASSTLGGQGNQPQHF.

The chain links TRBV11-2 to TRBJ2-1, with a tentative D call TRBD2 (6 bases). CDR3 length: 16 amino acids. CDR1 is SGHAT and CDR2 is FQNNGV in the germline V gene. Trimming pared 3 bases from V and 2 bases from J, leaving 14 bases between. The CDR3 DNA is TGTGCCAGCAGCTTGATTAGCGGAGATACCTACAATGAGCAGTTCTTC. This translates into CASSLISGDTYNEQFF. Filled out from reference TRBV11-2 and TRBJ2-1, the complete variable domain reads EAGVAQSPRYKIIEKRQSVAFWCNPISGHATLYWYQQILGQGPKLLIQFQNNGVVDDSQLPKDRFSAERLKGVDSTLKIQPAKLEDSAVYLCASSLISGDTYNEQFFGPGTRLTVL.

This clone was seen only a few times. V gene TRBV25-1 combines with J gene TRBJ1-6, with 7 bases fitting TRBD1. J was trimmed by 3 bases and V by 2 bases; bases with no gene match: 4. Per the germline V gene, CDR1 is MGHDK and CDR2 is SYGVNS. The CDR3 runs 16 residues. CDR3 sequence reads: CASSERTGFYNSPLHF. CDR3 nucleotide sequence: TGTGCCAGCAGTGAACGGACAGGATTCTATAATTCACCCCTCCACTTT.

CDR3 amino acids: CSVEDDLAGGLSSYNEQFF. The CDR3 region has the DNA TGCAGCGTTGAAGATGACCTAGCGGGGGGCCTAAGCTCCTACAATGAGCAGTTCTTC. This rearrangement joins TRBV29-1 to TRBJ2-1; TRBD2 matches at 11 bases. V lost 0 bases, J lost 0 bases, and 10 bases stayed unmatched. CDR1 and CDR2 from the germline V gene are SQVTM and ANQGSEA. The CDR3 is made up of 19 amino acids.

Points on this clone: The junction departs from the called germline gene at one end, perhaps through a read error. CDR3 region: CAISESGGNAEAFF. In DNA, the CDR3 is TGTGCCATCAGTGAGTCGGGCGGGAACGCTGAAGCTTTCTTT. The rearrangement uses TRBV10-3 and TRBJ1-1; no reliable D call. The CDR3 consists of 14 residues. Germline lookup yields CDR1 ENHRY and CDR2 SYGVKD.

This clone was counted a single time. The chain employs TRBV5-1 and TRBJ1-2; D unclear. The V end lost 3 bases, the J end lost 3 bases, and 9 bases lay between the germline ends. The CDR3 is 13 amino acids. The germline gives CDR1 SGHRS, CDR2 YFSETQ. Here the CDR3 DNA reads TGCGCCAGCAGCTCCCAACGGGACTATGGCTACACCTTC. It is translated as CASSSQRDYGYTF.

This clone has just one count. The CDR3, as DNA: TGTGCCTGGAGTGTAGGACATGCAGGGCGGAAGGCAGATACGCAGTATTTT. It encodes CAWSVGHAGRKADTQYF. This chain uses TRBV30 with TRBJ2-3, with D perhaps matching TRBD1 (5 bases). The CDR3 covers 17 residues. V was trimmed by 0 bases and J by 4 bases, leaving 20 bases between them. The V gene's germline CDR1 is GTSNPN and CDR2 SVGIG (reference sequence).

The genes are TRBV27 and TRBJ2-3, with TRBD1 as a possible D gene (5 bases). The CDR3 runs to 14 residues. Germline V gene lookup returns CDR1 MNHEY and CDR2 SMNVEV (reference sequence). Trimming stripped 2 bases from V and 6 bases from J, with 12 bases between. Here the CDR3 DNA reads TGTGCCAGCAGTTTAGGGGCAGCGTGGGATACGCAGTATTTT. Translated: CASSLGAAWDTQYF.

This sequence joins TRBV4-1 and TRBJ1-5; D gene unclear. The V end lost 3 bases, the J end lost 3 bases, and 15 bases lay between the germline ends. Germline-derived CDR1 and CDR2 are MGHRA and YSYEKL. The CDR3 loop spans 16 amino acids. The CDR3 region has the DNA TGCGCCAGCAGCCAGACAACAGCCCTTTACAATCAGCCCCAGCATTTT. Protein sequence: CASSQTTALYNQPQHF.

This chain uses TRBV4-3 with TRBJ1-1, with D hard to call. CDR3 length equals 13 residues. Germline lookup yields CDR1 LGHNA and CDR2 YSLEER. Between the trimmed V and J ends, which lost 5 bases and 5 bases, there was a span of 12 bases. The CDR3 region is CASSAYSETEAFF. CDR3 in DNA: TGCGCCAGCAGCGCATACTCGGAGACTGAAGCTTTCTTT.

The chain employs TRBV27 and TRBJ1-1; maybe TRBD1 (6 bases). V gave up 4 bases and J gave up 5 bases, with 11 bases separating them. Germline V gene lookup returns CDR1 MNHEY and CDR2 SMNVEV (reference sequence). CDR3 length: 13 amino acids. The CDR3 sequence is CASSSYRETEAFF. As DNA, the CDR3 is TGTGCCAGCAGTTCCTACAGGGAGACTGAAGCTTTCTTT.

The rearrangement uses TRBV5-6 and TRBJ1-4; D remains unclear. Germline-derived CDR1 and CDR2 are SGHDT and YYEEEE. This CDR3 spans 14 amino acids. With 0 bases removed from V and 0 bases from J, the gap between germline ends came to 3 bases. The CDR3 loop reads CASSLAATNEKLFF. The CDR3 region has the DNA TGTGCCAGCAGCTTGGCAGCAACTAATGAAAAACTGTTTTTT.

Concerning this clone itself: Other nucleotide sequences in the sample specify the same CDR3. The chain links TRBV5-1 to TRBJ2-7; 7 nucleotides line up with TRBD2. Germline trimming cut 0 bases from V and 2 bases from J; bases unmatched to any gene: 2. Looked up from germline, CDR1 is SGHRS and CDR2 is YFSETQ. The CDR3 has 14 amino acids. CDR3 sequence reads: CASSLGGGTYEQYF. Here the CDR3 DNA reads TGCGCCAGCAGCTTGGGCGGGGGAACCTACGAGCAGTACTTC.

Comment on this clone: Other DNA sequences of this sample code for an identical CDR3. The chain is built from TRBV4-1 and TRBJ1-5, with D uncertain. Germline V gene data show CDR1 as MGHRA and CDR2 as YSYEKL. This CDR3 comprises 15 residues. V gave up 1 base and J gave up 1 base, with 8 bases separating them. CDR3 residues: CASSQAGGSNQPQHF. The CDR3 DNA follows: TGCGCCAGCAGCCAAGCAGGAGGGAGCAATCAGCCCCAGCATTTT.

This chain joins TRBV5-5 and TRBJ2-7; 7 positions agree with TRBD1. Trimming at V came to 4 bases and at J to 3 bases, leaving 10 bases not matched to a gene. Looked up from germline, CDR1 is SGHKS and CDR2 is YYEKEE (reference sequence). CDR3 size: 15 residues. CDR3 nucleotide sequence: TGTGCCAGCAGCGAAACCCGGGACAGAGACTACGAGCAGTACTTC. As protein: CASSETRDRDYEQYF.

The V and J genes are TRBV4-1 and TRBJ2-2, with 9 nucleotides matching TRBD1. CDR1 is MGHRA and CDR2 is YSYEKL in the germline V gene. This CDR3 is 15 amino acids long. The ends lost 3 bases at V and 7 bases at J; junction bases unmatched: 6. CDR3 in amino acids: CASSQPGTGSGELFF. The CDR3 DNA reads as TGCGCCAGCAGCCAGCCCGGGACAGGGAGCGGGGAGCTGTTTTTT.

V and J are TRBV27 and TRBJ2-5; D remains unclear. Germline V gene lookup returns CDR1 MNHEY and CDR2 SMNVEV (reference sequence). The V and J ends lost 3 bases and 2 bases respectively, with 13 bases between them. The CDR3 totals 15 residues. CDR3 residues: CASSFQPYSQETQYF. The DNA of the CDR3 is TGTGCCAGCAGTTTTCAACCTTATAGTCAAGAGACCCAGTACTTC.

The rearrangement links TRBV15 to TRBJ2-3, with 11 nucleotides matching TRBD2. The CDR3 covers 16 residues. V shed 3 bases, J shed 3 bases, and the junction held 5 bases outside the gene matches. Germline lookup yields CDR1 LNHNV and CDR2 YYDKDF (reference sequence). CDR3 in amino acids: CATSSSTSGGTDTQYF. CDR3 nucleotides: TGTGCCACCAGCAGCAGCACTAGCGGGGGAACAGATACGCAGTATTTT.

The CDR3 sequence: CASSLSSGGLTDTQYF. The CDR3, as DNA: TGCGCCAGCAGCTTGTCTTCGGGGGGGTTAACAGATACGCAGTATTTT. The chain has TRBV5-1 and TRBJ2-3; 8 positions agree with TRBD2. Trimming at V came to 1 base and at J to 3 bases, leaving 7 bases not matched to a gene. This CDR3 region has 16 residues. Germline loops: CDR1 SGHRS, CDR2 YFSETQ. Variable domain in full (rest from reference TRBV5-1 and TRBJ2-3): KAGVTQTPRYLIKTRGQQVTLSCSPISGHRSVSWYQQTPGQGLQFLFEYFSETQRNKGNFPGRFSGRQFSNSRSEMNVSTLELGDSALYLCASSLSSGGLTDTQYFGPGTRLTVL.

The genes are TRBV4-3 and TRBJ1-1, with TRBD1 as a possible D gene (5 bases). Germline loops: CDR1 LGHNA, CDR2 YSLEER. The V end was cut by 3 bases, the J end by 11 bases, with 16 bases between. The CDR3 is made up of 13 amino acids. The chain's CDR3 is CASSHVTGPAAFF. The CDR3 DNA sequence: TGCGCCAGCAGCCATGTCACAGGTCCTGCGGCTTTCTTT.

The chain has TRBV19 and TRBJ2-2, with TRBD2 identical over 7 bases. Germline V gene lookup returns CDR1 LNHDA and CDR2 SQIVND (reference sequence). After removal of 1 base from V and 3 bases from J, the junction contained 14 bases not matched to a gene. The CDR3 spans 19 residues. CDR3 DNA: TGTGCCAGTAGTATAGGGGGACTATCCGGGGCCCTCTACACCGGGGAGCTGTTTTTT. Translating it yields CASSIGGLSGALYTGELFF.